These 14 T cell receptor beta chains originate from one sample sequenced in a study of blood T cell repertoires in COVID-19 (dated by TCRdb to 2020 to 2022). Receptor libraries were prepared by the immunoSEQ multiplex PCR assay. Imported from immuneACCESS, the table was reduced by TCRdb to in-frame sequences with V and J called. These copies leave out some clones; in studies compared against another copy, an unresolved V gene accounts for under half, and the cause of the remainder is not known. The table for this sample lists around 340,000 clones; approximately 89% of them were counted only once. The top ten constitute approximately 4.1% of the sample. Sequencing used peripheral blood. The receptor source for this set is a woman aged 60 to 75 with COVID-19, enrolled during active disease.

The CDR3 nucleotides are TGTGCCAGCCGTCGGGGGTTGACAGATACGCAGTATTTT. It is translated as CASRRGLTDTQYF. The V call is TRBV28, the J call TRBJ2-3, with a weak D call TRBD2 (6 bases). V shed 8 bases and J shed 3 bases, with 12 bases lying between them. Per germline, CDR1 MDHEN and CDR2 SYDVKM. This CDR3 is 13 amino acids long.

The gene calls are TRBV7-2 and TRBJ1-1; 9 positions match TRBD1. The V and J ends lost 2 bases and 2 bases, in that order; junction bases with no gene match: 6. CDR3 size: 16 residues. The germline V gene encodes CDR1 SGHTA and CDR2 FQGNSA. CDR3: CASSLRTGVVNTEAFF. The CDR3 coding sequence is TGTGCCAGCAGCTTACGGACAGGGGTGGTAAACACTGAAGCTTTCTTT.

The rearrangement uses TRBV5-6 and TRBJ1-6, with a possible D match to TRBD1 (5 bases). Trimming removed 0 bases at V and 4 bases at J, with 8 bases between. Germline V gives CDR1 SGHDT, CDR2 YYEEEE. The CDR3 runs to 15 residues. CDR3 coding DNA: TGTGCCAGCAGCTTGGTGGACATTTATAATTCACCCCTCCACTTT. This sequence encodes CASSLVDIYNSPLHF.

V and J are TRBV4-2 and TRBJ1-1; TRBD1 aligns across 11 bases. Germline CDR1 is LGHNA and CDR2 is YNFKEQ. V trimming: 2 bases; J trimming: 1 base; junction bases outside the gene matches: 3. The CDR3 has 16 amino acids. The CDR3 loop is CASSQLGTGGNTEAFF. DNA for the CDR3: TGTGCCAGCAGCCAACTCGGGACAGGGGGGAACACTGAAGCTTTCTTT.

This chain joins TRBV5-4 and TRBJ2-4, with D possibly being TRBD1 (5 bases). The germline V and J ends were trimmed by 2 bases and 1 base, with 16 bases remaining between them. The CDR3 length is 17 residues. Germline V gives CDR1 SGHNT, CDR2 YYREEE (reference sequence). Here the CDR3 reads CASSLPAYPGAKNIQYF. Written as DNA, the CDR3 is TGTGCCAGCAGCTTACCAGCTTATCCAGGGGCCAAAAACATTCAGTACTTC.

This chain uses TRBV11-2 with TRBJ1-3, with 7 bases that match TRBD1. Germline lookup yields CDR1 SGHAT and CDR2 FQNNGV. This CDR3 spans 14 amino acids. Trimming took 6 bases from V and 0 from J; bases not matched to a gene: 2. CDR3 sequence (DNA): TGTGCCAGCAGACAGGGGACCTCTGGAAACACCATATATTTT. It encodes CASRQGTSGNTIYF.

This clone has just a few counts. This chain uses TRBV29-1 with TRBJ2-7; D unclear. Trimming cost V 6 bases and J 3 bases, with 6 bases left between them. This CDR3 contains 10 residues. The germline CDR1 and CDR2 sequences are SQVTM and ANQGSEA. The CDR3 region is CSVADYEQYF. CDR3 nucleotide sequence: TGCAGCGTGGCAGACTACGAGCAGTACTTC.

The chain recombines TRBV11-1 with TRBJ1-3, with D perhaps matching TRBD1 (6 bases). Trimming left V 5 bases short and J 8 bases short, with 19 bases between. The CDR3 loop spans 15 amino acids. Germline CDR1 SGHAT, CDR2 FQDESV (reference sequence). CDR3 sequence reads: CASSQTIVKGDTIYF. CDR3 DNA sequence: TGTGCCAGCAGCCAAACTATCGTGAAGGGGGACACCATATATTTT.

The chain recombines TRBV3-1 (or the pseudogene TRBV3-2) with TRBJ2-1, with D perhaps matching TRBD1 (6 bases). V lost 3 bases and J 4 bases, leaving 10 bases between the germline ends. The CDR3 has 14 amino acids. Germline V gene sequence: CDR1 LGHDT, CDR2 YNNKEL (reference sequence). The CDR3 nucleotides are TGTGCCAGCAGCCAGGGGGCTATATACAATGAGCAGTTCTTC. Protein: CASSQGAIYNEQFF.

J is TRBJ1-2 and V is TRBV5-1; TRBD1 is a possible D gene (6 bases). CDR1 and CDR2 (germline): SGHRS, YFSETQ. V lost 0 bases and J lost 4, with 16 bases in between. This CDR3 spans 16 amino acids. For the CDR3, the DNA is TGCGCCAGCAGCTTGGGAGTGGGGGGGCGCCTCTATGGCTACACCTTC. It yields the protein CASSLGVGGRLYGYTF.

The rearrangement links TRBV27 to TRBJ2-7; weak D call: TRBD1 (5 bases). Trimming pared 6 bases from V and 1 base from J, leaving 13 bases between. Germline CDR1 is MNHEY and CDR2 is SMNVEV (reference sequence). This CDR3 is built from 14 residues. The CDR3 sequence: CASSPTQVSYEQYF. Written as DNA, the CDR3 is TGTGCCAGCAGCCCGACACAGGTATCCTACGAGCAGTACTTC.

In the case of this clone: Within the sample, other DNA sequences also encode this same CDR3. This rearrangement joins TRBV7-2 to TRBJ2-7; a weak D match, TRBD2 (7 bases). Between the trimmed V and J ends, which lost 5 bases and 2 bases, there was a span of 16 bases. The CDR3 has 15 amino acids. The germline CDR1 and CDR2 sequences are SGHTA and FQGNSA. This CDR3 is CASSPKRGGPYEQYF. The DNA of the CDR3 is TGTGCCAGCAGCCCGAAAAGGGGGGGGCCCTACGAGCAGTACTTC.

This clone was seen a single time. This chain links TRBV14 with TRBJ1-2; D is possibly TRBD1 (6 bases). The V gene lost 5 bases and the J gene lost 3 bases, with 16 bases spanning the gap. The CDR3 is 15 residues long. Germline assignment: CDR1 SGHDN and CDR2 FVKESK. The CDR3 protein is CASSTLDSAYYGYTF. The CDR3 bases are TGTGCCAGCAGCACCCTGGACAGTGCCTACTATGGCTACACCTTC.

The J gene is TRBJ1-3, the V gene TRBV3-1 (or the pseudogene TRBV3-2), with a weak D call TRBD1 (6 bases). The CDR3 covers 16 residues. Germline-derived CDR1 and CDR2 are LGHDT and YNNKEL (reference sequence). V gave up 4 bases and J gave up 0 bases, with 13 bases separating them. This CDR3 reads CASSPRGTSSGNTIYF. DNA for the CDR3: TGTGCCAGCAGCCCTAGGGGGACGAGCTCTGGAAACACCATATATTTT.